The clone carrying this T cell receptor (beta chain) occurred many times. The antigen is unknown. The data were taken from a study of T cell repertoires in cytomegalovirus infection. Turning to the study itself: It was the public TCR beta signatures that indicated both CMV infection and matching HLA type. Study conclusions and caveats: HLA-C-restricted TCR beta clonotypes specific for CMV led the ex vivo response.

Using its own MiXCR run on the reads, TCRdb lists one record per CDR3 protein. The table has roughly 990,000 distinct CDR3 sequences, approximately 31% seen once. Germline CDR1 reads SGHVS; CDR2 reads FQNEAQ. J lost 1 base, V lost 3 bases, and 8 bases had no gene match. This CDR3 is 18 amino acids long. The TCR was taken from a human donor in good health (CMV status not recorded). Some clones in this sample may be carry-over from other donors' samples. The sample here was cultured CD8+ T cells from PBMCs, taken from culture after CMV antigen stimulation. V is TRBV7-8 and J is TRBJ2-3, with 12 bases identical to TRBD2. This CDR3 reads CASSFPGLAGSRTDTQYF. The CDR3 bases are TGTGCCAGCAGCTTTCCGGGACTAGCGGGTTCTCGCACAGATACGCAGTATTTT.